This T cell receptor (beta chain) was profiled in a study of CD8+CD57+ T cells in acquired aplastic anemia. Trimming removed 5 bases at V and 7 bases at J, with 9 bases between. This CDR3 comprises 13 residues. The germline V gene encodes CDR1 SEHNR and CDR2 FQNEAQ (reference sequence). This clonotype came up many times. Profiling that covered TCR beta VDJ and CDR3 relied on genomic DNA as its template. TCRdb re-called the reads with MiXCR, one entry per CDR3 protein. This sample has more than 150,000 distinct CDR3 sequences, with about 47% found just once. The source of this sequence is a human donor in good health. The chain is built from TRBV7-9 and TRBJ1-6; D ambiguous. The sequencing sample was made of sorted CD4+, CD8+, or CD8+CD57+ T cells (not recorded which) from PBMCs. In nucleotides, the CDR3 is TGTGCCAGCAGCCCTACCGCAAATTCACCCCTCCACTTT. It codes for CASSPTANSPLHF.